This T cell receptor (beta chain) was retrieved from a study of tumor-infiltrating lymphocytes in primary liver carcinoma. Across the study: Men as well as women, aged 30 to 69 years, made up the patients. Study-wide results and limits: Relative to tumor region pairs, the tumor-adjacent and tumor-blood pairs showed overlap that was lower.

From germline, CDR1 is SNHLY and CDR2 FYNNEI. V was cut by 6 bases and J by 6 bases, with 9 bases left in between. This CDR3 comprises 13 residues. RNA isolated from unsorted whole blood supplied the blood RNA, with germline DNA also extracted. Regarding this clonotype: Its antigen is undetermined.

Total RNA (approximately 500 ng) served as template for TCR beta cDNA synthesis primed by a constant-region primer. Construction of TCR beta libraries relied on three successive nested multiplex PCR rounds employing slightly modified ARM-PCR. A C-beta reverse primer and TRBV1-TRBV30 forward primers served in each of the first two PCR rounds, at approximately 10 cycles apiece. TCRdb re-called the multiplex PCR reads through MiXCR, storing one row per CDR3 protein. The sample lists approximately 330,000 distinct CDR3 sequences; less than 65% were seen once. This clonotype originated in a man aged 40-55 years with primary liver carcinoma and hepatitis B virus infection. The chain recombines TRBV2 with TRBJ1-6, with D possibly being TRBD1 (5 bases). Sequences were obtained from peripheral blood. This CDR3 reads CASRGTGNSPLHF. CDR3 DNA sequence: TGTGCCAGCAGGGGGACGGGTAATTCACCCCTCCACTTT. Looking up the rest from reference TRBV2 and TRBJ1-6 gives the full variable domain: EPEVTQTPSHQVTQMGQEVILRCVPISNHLYFYWYRQILGQKVEFLVSFYNNEISEKSEIFDDQFSVERPDGSNFTLKIRSTKLEDSAMYFCASRGTGNSPLHFGNGTRLTVT.